This TCR beta chain was recovered during a study of T cell changes during pregnancy in multiple sclerosis (dated by TCRdb to the late 2010s). Describing the broader study: In women with multiple sclerosis, the researchers looked at how the T cell repertoire shifted as pregnancy progressed.

CDR1 and CDR2, looked up from the germline V gene, are SGHAT and FQNNGV. The CDR3 numbers 16 residues from cysteine through phenylalanine. The entry retains the CDR3 DNA only, 48 bases that are in frame from base 1. For this chain, trimming is 4 bases at the V end and 2 bases at the J end, and the number of junction bases without a gene match is 10. Libraries were made using the immunoSEQ multiplex PCR assay. Imported from immuneACCESS, the table was reduced by TCRdb to in-frame sequences with V and J called. These copies leave out some clones; in studies compared against another copy, an unresolved V gene accounts for under half, and the cause of the remainder is not known. The sample table records some 60,000 clones; about nine tenths of these occur just once. The ten most abundant clones make up 3% to 3.5% of the sample. Regarding this clone: Its binding antigen is unknown. No base quality information exists; no much larger clone differs at one position.

The sequence derives from a female donor in good health, enrolled as a control in a pregnancy study. Recombination connected TRBV11-2 to TRBJ2-7; 8 central bases correspond to TRBD1. The sample consisted of peripheral blood, taken in the first trimester of pregnancy. The nucleotide sequence reads as follows: TGTGCCAGCAGCTCCCCCCGGGACAGGAGGGCCTACGAGCAGTACTTC. It translates as CASSSPRDRRAYEQYF.